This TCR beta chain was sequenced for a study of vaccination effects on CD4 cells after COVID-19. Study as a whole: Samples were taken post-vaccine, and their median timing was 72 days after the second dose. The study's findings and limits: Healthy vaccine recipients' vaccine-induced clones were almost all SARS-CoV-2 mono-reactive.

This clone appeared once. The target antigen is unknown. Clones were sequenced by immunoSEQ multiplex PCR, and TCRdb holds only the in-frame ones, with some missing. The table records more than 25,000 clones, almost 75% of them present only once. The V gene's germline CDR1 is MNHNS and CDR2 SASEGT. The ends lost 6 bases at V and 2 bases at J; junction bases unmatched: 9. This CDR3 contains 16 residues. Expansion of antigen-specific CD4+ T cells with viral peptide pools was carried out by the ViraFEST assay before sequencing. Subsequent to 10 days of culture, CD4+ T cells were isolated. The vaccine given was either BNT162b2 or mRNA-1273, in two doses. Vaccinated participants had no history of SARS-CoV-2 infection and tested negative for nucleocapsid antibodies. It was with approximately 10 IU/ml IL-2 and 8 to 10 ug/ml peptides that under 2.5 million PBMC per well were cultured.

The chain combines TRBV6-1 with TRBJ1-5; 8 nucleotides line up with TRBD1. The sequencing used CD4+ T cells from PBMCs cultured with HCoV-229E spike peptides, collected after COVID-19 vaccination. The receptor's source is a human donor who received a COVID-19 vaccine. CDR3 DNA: TGTGCCAGCAGGGAACAGGGGGTGGAGGGCAATCAGCCCCAGCATTTT. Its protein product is CASREQGVEGNQPQHF.